The present T cell receptor (beta chain) was sequenced within a study of Graves' ophthalmopathy and Graves' hyperthyroidism. Notes on the study in general: Ophthalmopathy versus stable hyperthyroidism: 13-signature model gave 85% to 90% sensitivity, 81.08% specificity. Blood contained most expanded thyroid clonotypes exceeding 0.001 frequency.

Beta-chain TCR CDR3 regions were amplified from RNA transcripts. The first-round RT-PCR employed HTBI primers together with the Qiagen OneStep RT-PCR kit. A multiplex PCR was then performed as the second round. Each CDR3 protein gets one entry after TCRdb re-called the multiplex PCR reads with MiXCR. The top ten clones hold 11% of a sample with around 1.1 million distinct CDR3 sequences, less than 45% of them seen once. This clonotype has ten or more counts. The antigen is unknown. Aged 18 to 65, the patients with hyperthyroidism had under 2 months' duration and were newly diagnosed. Diagnosis relied on clinical symptoms, serum thyroxine, TRAb, thyroid ultrasound and orbital computed tomography. V trimming: 6 bases; J trimming: 4 bases; junction bases outside the gene matches: 5. Germline V gives CDR1 SNHLY, CDR2 FYNNEI. The CDR3 is 14 residues long.

The chain couples TRBV2 to TRBJ2-2; 7 nucleotides line up with TRBD1. The sequenced sample consisted of peripheral blood or thyroid tissue (not recorded which). The TCR was taken from an adult man with Graves' hyperthyroidism. This CDR3 reads CASSETGFTGELFF. CDR3 sequence (DNA): TGTGCCAGCAGCGAGACAGGGTTCACCGGGGAGCTGTTTTTT.